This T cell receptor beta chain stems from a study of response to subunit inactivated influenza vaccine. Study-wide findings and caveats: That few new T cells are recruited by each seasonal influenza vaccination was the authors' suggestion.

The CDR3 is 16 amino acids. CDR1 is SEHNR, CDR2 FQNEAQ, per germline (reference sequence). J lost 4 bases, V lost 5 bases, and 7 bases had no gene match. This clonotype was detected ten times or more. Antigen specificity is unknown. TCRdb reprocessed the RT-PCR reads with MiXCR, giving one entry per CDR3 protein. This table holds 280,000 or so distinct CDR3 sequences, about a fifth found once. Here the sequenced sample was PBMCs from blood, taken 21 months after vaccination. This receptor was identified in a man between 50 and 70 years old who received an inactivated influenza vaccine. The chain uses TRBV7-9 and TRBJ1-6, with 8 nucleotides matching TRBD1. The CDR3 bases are TGTGCCAGCAGCAGGCGGACAGGGACTTATAATTCACCCCTCCACTTT. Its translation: CASSRRTGTYNSPLHF.